This TCR beta chain was profiled in a study of blood T cells in healthy people across ages. This clonotype was detected only a few times. Through a sample-barcoded 5' primer and a J-beta primer mix, a second PCR was run for about 6 to 12 cycles. TCRdb passed the 5' RACE reads through MiXCR, listing each CDR3 protein once. Of 1.5 million to 2 million distinct CDR3 sequences in the sample, about 39% were seen once. Specimen: blood. The TCR sequence derives from a human donor in good health.

CDR3 coding DNA: TGTGCCAGCAGCTTACAACAGGTCTACGAGCAGTACTTC. Protein sequence: CASSLQQVYEQYF. V gene TRBV7-2 combines with J gene TRBJ2-7, with D perhaps matching TRBD1 (5 bases). The CDR3 length is 13 residues. The ends were cut back, 2 bases at V and 3 bases at J, with 8 bases in the middle. Per germline, CDR1 SGHTA and CDR2 FQGNSA.